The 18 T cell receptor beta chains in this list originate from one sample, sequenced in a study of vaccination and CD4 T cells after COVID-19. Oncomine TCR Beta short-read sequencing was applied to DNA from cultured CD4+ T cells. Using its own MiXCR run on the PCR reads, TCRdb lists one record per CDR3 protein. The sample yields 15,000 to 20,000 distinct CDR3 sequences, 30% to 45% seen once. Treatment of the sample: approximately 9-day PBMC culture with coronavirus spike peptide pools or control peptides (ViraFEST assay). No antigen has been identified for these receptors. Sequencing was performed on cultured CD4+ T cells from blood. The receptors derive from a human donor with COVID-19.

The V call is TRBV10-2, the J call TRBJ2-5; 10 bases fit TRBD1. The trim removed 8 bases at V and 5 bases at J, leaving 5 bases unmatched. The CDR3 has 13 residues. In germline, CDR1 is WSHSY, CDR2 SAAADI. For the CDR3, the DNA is TGCGCCAGCCCGGGACAGGGGTGGGAGACCCAGTACTTC. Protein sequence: CASPGQGWETQYF.

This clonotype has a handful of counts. CDR3 protein: CASGDRGRSTEAFF. In DNA form, the CDR3 reads TGTGCCAGTGGGGACAGGGGGCGTAGCACTGAAGCTTTCTTT. V and J are TRBV19 and TRBJ1-1, with 12 bases matching TRBD1. Germline assignment: CDR1 LNHDA and CDR2 SQIVND (reference sequence). This CDR3 is 14 amino acids long. V was clipped by 8 bases and J by 4 bases; unmatched bases: 5. Based on the CDR3 plus reference TRBV19 and TRBJ1-1, the full variable domain is DGGITQSPKYLFRKEGQNVTLSCEQNLNHDAMYWYRQDPGQGLRLIYYSQIVNDFQKGDIAEGYSVSREKKESFPLTVTSAQKNPTAFYLCASGDRGRSTEAFFGQGTRLTVV.

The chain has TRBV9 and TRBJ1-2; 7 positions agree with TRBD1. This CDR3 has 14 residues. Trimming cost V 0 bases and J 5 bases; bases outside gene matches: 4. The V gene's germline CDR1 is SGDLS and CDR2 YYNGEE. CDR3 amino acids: CASSVEGTDYGYTF. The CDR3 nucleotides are TGTGCCAGCAGCGTAGAAGGGACAGATTATGGCTACACCTTC.

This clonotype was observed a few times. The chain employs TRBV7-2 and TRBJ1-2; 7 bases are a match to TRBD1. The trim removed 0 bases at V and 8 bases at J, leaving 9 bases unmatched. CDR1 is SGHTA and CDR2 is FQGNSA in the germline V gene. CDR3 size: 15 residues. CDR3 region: CASSLAGFNRGGYTF. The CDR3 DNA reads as TGTGCCAGCAGCTTAGCAGGATTCAACAGGGGCGGCTACACCTTC.

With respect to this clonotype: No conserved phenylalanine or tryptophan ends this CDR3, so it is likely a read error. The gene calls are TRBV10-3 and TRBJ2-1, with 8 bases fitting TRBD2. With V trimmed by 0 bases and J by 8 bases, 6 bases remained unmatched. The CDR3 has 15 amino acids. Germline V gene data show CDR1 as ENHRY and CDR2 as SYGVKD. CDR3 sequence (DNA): TGTGCCATCAGTGAGTCCTCCCGGGGGGGCGATGAGCAGTTCCTC. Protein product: CAISESSRGGDEQFL.

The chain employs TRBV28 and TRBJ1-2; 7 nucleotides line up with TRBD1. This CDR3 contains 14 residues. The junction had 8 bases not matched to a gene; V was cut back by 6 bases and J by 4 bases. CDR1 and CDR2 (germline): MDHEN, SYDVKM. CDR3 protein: CASRLPTGSYGYTF. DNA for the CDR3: TGTGCCAGCAGGCTACCGACAGGGTCCTATGGCTACACCTTC.

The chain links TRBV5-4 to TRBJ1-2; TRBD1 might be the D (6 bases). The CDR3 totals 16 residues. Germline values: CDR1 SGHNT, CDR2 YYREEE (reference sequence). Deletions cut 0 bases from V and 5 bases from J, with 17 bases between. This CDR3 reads CASSLVLMGAGYGYTF. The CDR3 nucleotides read TGTGCCAGCAGCTTGGTGTTGATGGGGGCTGGGTATGGCTACACCTTC.

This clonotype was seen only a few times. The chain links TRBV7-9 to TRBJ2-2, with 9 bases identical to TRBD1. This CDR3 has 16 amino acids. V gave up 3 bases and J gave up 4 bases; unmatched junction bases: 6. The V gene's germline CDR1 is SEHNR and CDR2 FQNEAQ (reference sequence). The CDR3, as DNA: TGTGCCAGCAGCTTTACAGGGGGCGCCGGCACCGGGGAGCTGTTTTTT. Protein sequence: CASSFTGGAGTGELFF.

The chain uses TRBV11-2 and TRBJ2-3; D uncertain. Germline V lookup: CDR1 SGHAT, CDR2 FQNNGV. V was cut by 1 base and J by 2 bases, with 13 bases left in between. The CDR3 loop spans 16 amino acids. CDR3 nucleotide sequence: TGTGCCAGCAGCTTAGGGGGTAAACCTAACACAGATACGCAGTATTTT. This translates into CASSLGGKPNTDTQYF.

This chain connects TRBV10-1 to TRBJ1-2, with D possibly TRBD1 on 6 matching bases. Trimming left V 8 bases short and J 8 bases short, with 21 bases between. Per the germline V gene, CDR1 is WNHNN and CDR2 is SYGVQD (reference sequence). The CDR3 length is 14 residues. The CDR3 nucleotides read TGCGCCAGCCAATTCGGGGGGCAGGGAGACGGCTACACCTTC. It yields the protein CASQFGGQGDGYTF.

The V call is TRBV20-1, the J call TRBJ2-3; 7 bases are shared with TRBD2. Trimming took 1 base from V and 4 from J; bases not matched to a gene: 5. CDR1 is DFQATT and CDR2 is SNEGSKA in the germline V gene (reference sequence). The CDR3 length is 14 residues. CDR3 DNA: TGCAGTGCTAGAGCGGGGGGTCTGCCAGATACGCAGTATTTT. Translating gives CSARAGGLPDTQYF.

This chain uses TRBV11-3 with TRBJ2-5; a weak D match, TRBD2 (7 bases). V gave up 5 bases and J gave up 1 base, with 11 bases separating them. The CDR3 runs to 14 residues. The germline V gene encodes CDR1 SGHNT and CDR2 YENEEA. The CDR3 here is CASSPRGAQETQYF. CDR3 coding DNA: TGTGCCAGCAGCCCCCGGGGGGCCCAAGAGACCCAGTACTTC.

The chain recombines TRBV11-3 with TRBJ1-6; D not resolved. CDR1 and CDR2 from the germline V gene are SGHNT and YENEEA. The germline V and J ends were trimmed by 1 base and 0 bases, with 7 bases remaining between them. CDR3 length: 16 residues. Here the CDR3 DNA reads TGTGCCAGCAGCTTAGGAGGGAACTCCTATAATTCACCCCTCCACTTT. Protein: CASSLGGNSYNSPLHF.

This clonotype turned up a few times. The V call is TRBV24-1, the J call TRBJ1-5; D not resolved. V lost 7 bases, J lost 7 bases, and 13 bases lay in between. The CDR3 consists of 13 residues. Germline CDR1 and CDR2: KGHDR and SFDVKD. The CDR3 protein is CATSTDSRQPQHF. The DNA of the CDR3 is TGTGCCACCAGCACAGATTCTAGACAGCCCCAGCATTTT.

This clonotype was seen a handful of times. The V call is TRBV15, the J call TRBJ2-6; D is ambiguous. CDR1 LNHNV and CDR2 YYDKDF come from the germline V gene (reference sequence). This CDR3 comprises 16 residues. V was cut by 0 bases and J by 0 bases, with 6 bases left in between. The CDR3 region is CATSRDRFSGANVLTF. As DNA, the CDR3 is TGTGCCACCAGCAGAGACCGGTTCTCTGGGGCCAACGTCCTGACTTTC.

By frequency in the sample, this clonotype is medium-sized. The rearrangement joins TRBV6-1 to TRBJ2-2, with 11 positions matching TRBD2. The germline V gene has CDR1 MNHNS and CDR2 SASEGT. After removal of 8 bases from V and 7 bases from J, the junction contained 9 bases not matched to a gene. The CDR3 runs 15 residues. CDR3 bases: TGTGCCAGCGTCCGTAGCGGGGGGGCGTTCGGGGAGCTGTTTTTT. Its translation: CASVRSGGAFGELFF.

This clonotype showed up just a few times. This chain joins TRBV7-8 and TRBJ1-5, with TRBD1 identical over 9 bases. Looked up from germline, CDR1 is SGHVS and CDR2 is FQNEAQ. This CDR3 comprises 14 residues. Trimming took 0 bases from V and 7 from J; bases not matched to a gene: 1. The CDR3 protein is CASSLATGGQPQHF. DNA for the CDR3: TGTGCCAGCAGCTTAGCGACAGGGGGACAGCCCCAGCATTTT.

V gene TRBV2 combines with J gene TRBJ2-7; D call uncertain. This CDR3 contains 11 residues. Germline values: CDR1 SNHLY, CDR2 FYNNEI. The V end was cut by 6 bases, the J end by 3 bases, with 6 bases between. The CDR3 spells CASSEFYEQYF. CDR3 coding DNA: TGTGCCAGCAGCGAATTCTACGAGCAGTACTTC.